Listed here is a single T cell receptor (beta chain). Its antigen remains unknown. The record originates from a study of cytomegalovirus exposure and HLA in healthy donors. Study in general: Earlier sequencing of 150 million to 200 million T cells yielded around 100 million unique TCR beta sequences.

The PCR contained 60 Vbeta and 13 Jbeta primers. Method: immunoSEQ multiplex PCR; TCRdb's copy keeps in-frame clones and lacks some. This table holds over 100,000 clones, around 77% found once. Study findings and constraints: Donors belonging to an Asian-associated ancestry cluster reportedly showed fewer N-insertions in productive TCRs than the approximately 670-donor mean, according to what a later analysis found.

CDR1 is ENHRY and CDR2 is SYGVKD in the germline V gene. CDR3 length: 16 residues. With V trimmed by 4 bases and J by 2 bases, 10 bases remained unmatched. Sequenced input: PBMCs. The receptor's source is a man aged 25 to 40 in good health and CMV-seronegative. The J gene is TRBJ2-7, the V gene TRBV10-3, with 8 bases matching TRBD2. The CDR3 DNA reads as TGTGCCATCAGTGGAGGGCTAGCGGGCCTCGCCTACGAGCAGTACTTC. Residues: CAISGGLAGLAYEQYF.